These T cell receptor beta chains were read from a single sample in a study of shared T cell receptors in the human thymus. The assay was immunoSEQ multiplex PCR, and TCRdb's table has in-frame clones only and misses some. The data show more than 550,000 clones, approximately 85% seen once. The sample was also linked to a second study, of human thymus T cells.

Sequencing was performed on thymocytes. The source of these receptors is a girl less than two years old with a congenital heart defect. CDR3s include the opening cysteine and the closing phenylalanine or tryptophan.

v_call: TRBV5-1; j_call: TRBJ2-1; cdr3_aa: CASSLGRTTNEQFF
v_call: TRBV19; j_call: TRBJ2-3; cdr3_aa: CASTPTSSGDRRQYF
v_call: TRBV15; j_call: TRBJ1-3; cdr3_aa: CATSRVARGINTIYF
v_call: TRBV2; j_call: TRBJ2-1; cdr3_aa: CASSAFRGAYNEQFF
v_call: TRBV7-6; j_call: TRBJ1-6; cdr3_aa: CASSLGAGQPHNSPLHF
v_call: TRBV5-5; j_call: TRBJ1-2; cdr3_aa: CASSLTGRSILRYGYTF
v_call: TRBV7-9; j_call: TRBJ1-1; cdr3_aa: CASSLDRGGLAFF
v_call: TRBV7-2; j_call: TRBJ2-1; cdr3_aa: CASSWGGLAGGSVDEQFF
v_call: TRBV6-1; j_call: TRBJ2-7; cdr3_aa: CASSDDPRTGDFYEQYF
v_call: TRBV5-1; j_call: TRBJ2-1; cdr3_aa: CASSFQGSGDEQFF
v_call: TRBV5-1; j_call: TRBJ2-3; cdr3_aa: CASSPDRARTDTQYF
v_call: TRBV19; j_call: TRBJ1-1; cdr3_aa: CASQNNPGQMNTEAFF
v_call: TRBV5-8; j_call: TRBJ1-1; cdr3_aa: CASSPTPGQGNEAFF
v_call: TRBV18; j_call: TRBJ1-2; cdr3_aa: CASSPTFGQGSYGYTF
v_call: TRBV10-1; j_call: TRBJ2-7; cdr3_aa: CASSRGLRGHEQYF
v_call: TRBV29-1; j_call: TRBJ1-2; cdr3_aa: CSVEDRQNYGYTF
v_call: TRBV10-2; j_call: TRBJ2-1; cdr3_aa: CASSESSRDSYNEQFF
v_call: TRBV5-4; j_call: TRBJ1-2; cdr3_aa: CASTNWPTQGMGMYGYTF
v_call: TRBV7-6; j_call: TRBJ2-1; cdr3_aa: CASSPRLAGTYNEQFF
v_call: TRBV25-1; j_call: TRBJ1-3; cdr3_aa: CASSGWDSHSSGNTIYF
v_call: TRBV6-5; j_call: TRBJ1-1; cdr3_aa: CASSYPQDPGYTEAFF
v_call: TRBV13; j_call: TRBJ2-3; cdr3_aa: CASKTGLASTDTQYF
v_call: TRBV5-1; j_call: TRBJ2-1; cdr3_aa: CASSFRDTYLEDNEQFF
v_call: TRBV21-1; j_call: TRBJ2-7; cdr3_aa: CASSLGKGNSSYEQYF
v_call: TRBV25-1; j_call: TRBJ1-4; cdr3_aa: CASKGLGNEKLFF
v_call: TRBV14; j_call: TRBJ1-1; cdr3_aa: CASSHGYSGLTEAFF
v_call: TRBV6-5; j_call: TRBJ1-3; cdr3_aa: CASSPAGLSGNTIYF
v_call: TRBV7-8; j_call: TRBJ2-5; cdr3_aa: CASSLDRGGAREYF
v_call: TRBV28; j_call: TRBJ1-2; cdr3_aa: CASSPHTRDRGRPMCYGYTF
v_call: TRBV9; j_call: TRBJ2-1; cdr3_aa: CASSVGGCPGGVNSNEQFF
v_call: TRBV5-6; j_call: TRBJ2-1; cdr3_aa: CASSRLAGGLYNEQFF
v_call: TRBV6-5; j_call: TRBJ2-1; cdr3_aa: CASSYGTGGPNEQFF
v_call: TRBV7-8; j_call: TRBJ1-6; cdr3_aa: CASSLAPMFRVVGSSYNSPLHF
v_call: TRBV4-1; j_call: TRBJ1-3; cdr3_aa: CASSQEIGGDSGNTIYF
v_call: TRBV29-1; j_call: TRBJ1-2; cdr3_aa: CSVEEPPWVTAPNYGYTF
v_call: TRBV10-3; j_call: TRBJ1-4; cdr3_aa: CAISRARRADPPPNEKLFF
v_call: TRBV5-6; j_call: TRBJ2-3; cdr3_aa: CASSLTSGTDTQYF
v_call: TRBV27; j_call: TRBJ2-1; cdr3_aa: CASSFERGGNEQFF
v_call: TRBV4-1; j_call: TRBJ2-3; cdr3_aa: CASSQDRGQGETDTQYF
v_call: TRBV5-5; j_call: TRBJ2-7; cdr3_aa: CASRNRDRAYEQYF
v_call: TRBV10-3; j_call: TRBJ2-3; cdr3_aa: CAISETSGSDTDTQYF
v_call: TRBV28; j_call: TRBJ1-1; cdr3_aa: CASSPTGGNTEAFF
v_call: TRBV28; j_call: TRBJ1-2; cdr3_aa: CASSLLAEANYGYTF
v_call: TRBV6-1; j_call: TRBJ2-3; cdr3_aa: CASSWVGNTDTQYF
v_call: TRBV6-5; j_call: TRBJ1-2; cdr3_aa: CASSYAGDSFYPGYTF
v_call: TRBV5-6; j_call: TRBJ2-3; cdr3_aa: CASSYTTGSRTDTQYF
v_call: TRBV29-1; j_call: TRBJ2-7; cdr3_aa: CSVEIQGWGYEQYF
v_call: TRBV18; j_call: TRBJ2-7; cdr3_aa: CASSPASQGALFYEQYF
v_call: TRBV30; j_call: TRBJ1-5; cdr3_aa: CAWTPPQTGGWNQPQHF
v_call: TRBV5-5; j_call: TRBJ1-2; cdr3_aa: CASSLDWRGYTF
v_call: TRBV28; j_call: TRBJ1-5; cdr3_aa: CASREQGISNQPQHF
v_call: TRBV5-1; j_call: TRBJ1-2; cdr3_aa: CASSLEWRDVYGYTF
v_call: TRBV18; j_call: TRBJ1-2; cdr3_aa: CASSPAGRRDGYTF
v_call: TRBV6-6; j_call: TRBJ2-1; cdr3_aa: CASSYSLLGLDEQFF